Only a few counts were recorded for the clone carrying this T cell receptor beta chain. No antigen is known for it. The sample originates from a study of identical twins. Study-level points and caveats: Zero-insertion analyses could be partly confounded by invariant MAIT and iNKT cells. Weaker excess twin sharing was seen among beta out-of-frame sequences. Fewer insertions characterized abundant cord blood beta clonotypes, whereas memory repertoires showed none.

CDR1 and CDR2 from the germline V gene are SSHAT and FNYEAQ (reference sequence). The CDR3 totals 15 residues. With V trimmed by 5 bases and J by 4 bases, 4 bases remained unmatched. TCRdb passed the 5' RACE reads through MiXCR, listing each CDR3 protein once. This sample has about 330,000 distinct CDR3 sequences, with approximately 13% found just once. Donors uniformly comprised healthy Caucasians. This same sample was also taken into another study, of yellow fever vaccine responses in identical twins.

Input material: CD8+ T cells sorted from blood. The TCR was taken from a woman aged 18-30 years in good health. The chain is built from TRBV7-7 and TRBJ2-1; 11 bases match TRBD2. CDR3 DNA: TGTGCCAGCAGCACGGGACTAGCGGAATACAATGAGCAGTTCTTC. Its translation: CASSTGLAEYNEQFF. Full variable domain (missing parts from reference TRBV7-7 and TRBJ2-1): GAGVSQSPRYKVTKRGQDVTLRCDPISSHATLYWYQQALGQGPEFLTYFNYEAQPDKSGLPSDRFSAERPEGSISTLTIQRTEQRDSAMYRCASSTGLAEYNEQFFGPGTRLTVL.